Listed here are 8 T cell receptor beta chains from one sample, sequenced in a study of T cell changes during pregnancy in multiple sclerosis. Sequencing was performed with immunoSEQ multiplex PCR; in TCRdb, only in-frame clones are kept and a portion is missing. The sample lists roughly 40,000 clones, around 92% seen once, with roughly 0.5% in the top ten. Here the sequenced sample was CD4+ T cells from peripheral blood mononuclear cells, taken in the second trimester of pregnancy. The receptors come from a female donor in good health, enrolled as a control in a pregnancy study.

V is TRBV27 and J is TRBJ2-3, with TRBD1 identical over 8 bases. Germline CDR1 MNHEY, CDR2 SMNVEV (reference sequence). This CDR3 region has 12 residues. V lost 5 bases to trimming and J lost 6 bases; unmatched junction nucleotides: 1. CDR3 sequence (DNA): TGTGCCAGCAGTACAGGGGGGGATACGCAGTATTTT. Translated: CASSTGGDTQYF.

This clone was recorded only once. This chain joins TRBV15 and TRBJ1-4; D unclear. V was trimmed by 1 base and J by 0 bases, leaving 6 bases between them. The germline V gene encodes CDR1 LNHNV and CDR2 YYDKDF (reference sequence). The CDR3 runs to 15 residues. CDR3 in DNA: TGTGCCACCAGCAGAGTTAGTGCAACTAATGAAAAACTGTTTTTT. This sequence encodes CATSRVSATNEKLFF.

The CDR3 here is CASSVTGSWEKLFF. CDR3 nucleotides: TGTGCCAGCAGTGTGACAGGGTCCTGGGAAAAACTGTTTTTT. This chain links TRBV25-1 with TRBJ1-4; TRBD1 matches 7 bases. This CDR3 is 14 amino acids long. The ends lost 4 bases at V and 8 bases at J; junction bases unmatched: 7. Germline CDR1 reads MGHDK; CDR2 reads SYGVNS.

The J gene is TRBJ2-1, the V gene TRBV30; tentatively, D is TRBD2 (5 bases). This CDR3 is built from 13 residues. In germline, CDR1 is GTSNPN, CDR2 SVGIG (reference sequence). V was clipped by 8 bases and J by 5 bases, with 16 bases between them. CDR3 loop: CAMARGHHNEQFF. DNA of the CDR3: TGTGCCATGGCTAGAGGGCACCACAATGAGCAGTTCTTC.

In this sample, this clone turned up a few times. The chain couples TRBV7-9 to TRBJ1-1, with D unresolved. The CDR3 is made up of 13 amino acids. V lost 4 bases and J lost 0, with 6 bases in between. Germline V lookup: CDR1 SEHNR, CDR2 FQNEAQ (reference sequence). Here the CDR3 DNA reads TGTGCCAGCAGCTCGCACTTGAACACTGAAGCTTTCTTT. It is translated as CASSSHLNTEAFF.

The chain couples TRBV5-6 to TRBJ2-7, with TRBD2 matching over 11 bases. Germline trimming cut 4 bases from V and 7 bases from J; bases unmatched to any gene: 13. The CDR3 is 16 residues long. CDR1 SGHDT and CDR2 YYEEEE come from the germline V gene. The CDR3 spells CASSDHPGTSGAEQYF. CDR3 DNA: TGTGCCAGCAGCGACCATCCTGGGACTAGCGGAGCTGAGCAGTACTTC. The variable domain in full, completed from reference TRBV5-6 and TRBJ2-7, reads DAGVTQSPTHLIKTRGQQVTLRCSPKSGHDTVSWYQQALGQGPQFIFQYYEEEERQRGNFPDRFSGHQFPNYSSELNVNALLLGDSALYLCASSDHPGTSGAEQYFGPGTRLTVT.

On this clone: The DNA is left out, because the CDR3 cannot be placed on it with certainty; the CDR3 is given as TCRdb lists it. The genes are TRBV21-1 and TRBJ2-1; whether TRBD2, the table's D call, matches the DNA was not checked. TRBV21-1 is marked as a pseudogene. Termini included, the CDR3 measures 20 amino acids. CDR3 sequence: CASSFVGSGTVRFSYNEQFF.

This clone was detected only once. V and J are TRBV7-9 and TRBJ1-5, with 7 nucleotides matching TRBD1. Germline assignment: CDR1 SEHNR and CDR2 FQNEAQ (reference sequence). The CDR3 totals 16 residues. J gave up 0 bases and V 5 bases, and 7 bases lay outside the gene matches. CDR3 in DNA: TGTGCCAGCAGCCGAACGACAGGGTCTAGCAATCAGCCCCAGCATTTT. Protein: CASSRTTGSSNQPQHF.